This note documents a single TCR beta chain sequence. V was clipped by 4 bases and J by 4 bases; unmatched bases: 12. The CDR3 is 16 amino acids. The germline gives CDR1 SQVTM, CDR2 ANQGSEA. Sequenced by immunoSEQ multiplex PCR; TCRdb stores in-frame clones only, minus some. The repertoire has over 250,000 clones, approximately 91% of them found once; the top ten carry approximately 2%. The record originates from a study of blood T cell repertoires in COVID-19. Across the study: From the United States, Italy and Spain came samples of acute and convalescent COVID-19.

The clonotype originates from a man in his fifties with acute or convalescent COVID-19. Sequenced sample: peripheral blood. This chain joins TRBV29-1 and TRBJ1-3; 8 nucleotides line up with TRBD1. For the CDR3, the DNA is TGCAGCGTTGGGACAGGGTCATCTGCTATCGGAAACACCATATATTTT. As protein: CSVGTGSSAIGNTIYF. Full variable domain (rest looked up from reference TRBV29-1 and TRBJ1-3): SAVISQKPSRDICQRGTSLTIQCQVDSQVTMMFWYRQQPGQSLTLIATANQGSEATYESGFVIDKFPISRPNLTFSTLTVSNMSPEDSSIYLCSVGTGSSAIGNTIYFGEGSWLTVV.